The 20 T cell receptor beta chains below all came from one sample that was sequenced in a study of shared clonotypes between healthy human individuals. The table came from immunoSEQ multiplex PCR; TCRdb's copy has only in-frame clones and leaves some out. The table records around 2.1 million clones, 85% to 95% of them present only once. Terminally differentiated effector memory CD45RA+ cells were excluded by CCR7 positive selection of CD45RO-negative cells. Specimen: naive CD8+ T cells from PBMCs. The receptors here all came from a man between 18 and 29 years old in good health. Some clones in this sample may be carry-over from other donors' samples.

V and J are TRBV19 and TRBJ2-4; no clear D gene. This CDR3 spans 14 amino acids. Germline V gene lookup returns CDR1 LNHDA and CDR2 SQIVND (reference sequence). V was shortened by 4 bases and J by 1 base, with 8 bases between the two germline ends. The CDR3 DNA reads as TGTGCCAGTAGTACCCTGCGTGCCAAAAACATTCAGTACTTC. Translation gives CASSTLRAKNIQYF.

Concerning this clone itself: One end of the junction fails to match germline, which may point to a read error. The rearrangement uses TRBV5-1 and TRBJ2-7, with TRBD1 identical over 8 bases. This CDR3 has 12 residues. Germline V lookup: CDR1 SGHRS, CDR2 YFSETQ. The CDR3: CASSPLGQGATF. The DNA for the CDR3 is TGCGCCAGCAGCCCCCTGGGGCAGGGGGCTACCTTC.

The V call is TRBV27, the J call TRBJ2-5; the D gene could be TRBD1 or TRBD2 (6 bases each). Looked up from germline, CDR1 is MNHEY and CDR2 is SMNVEV (reference sequence). Trimming pared 10 bases from V and 4 bases from J, leaving 25 bases between. This CDR3 contains 16 residues. CDR3 sequence reads: CATYRPGAGDLETQYF. The CDR3 region has the DNA TGTGCCACCTACCGCCCCGGGGCAGGGGACTTAGAGACCCAGTACTTC.

J is TRBJ2-3 and V is TRBV11-2; no firm D call. V was pared by 0 bases and J by 4 bases, with 11 bases between. Germline V gene lookup returns CDR1 SGHAT and CDR2 FQNNGV. CDR3 length equals 15 residues. The CDR3 sequence is CASSLEAREADTQYF. CDR3 sequence (DNA): TGTGCCAGCAGCTTAGAAGCGAGAGAGGCAGATACGCAGTATTTT. The full variable domain, rest sourced from reference TRBV11-2 and TRBJ2-3, is EAGVAQSPRYKIIEKRQSVAFWCNPISGHATLYWYQQILGQGPKLLIQFQNNGVVDDSQLPKDRFSAERLKGVDSTLKIQPAKLEDSAVYLCASSLEAREADTQYFGPGTRLTVL.

The table lists this clone with a count of one. The chain joins TRBV2 to TRBJ2-7; the D gene could be TRBD1 or TRBD2 (5 bases each). Looked up from germline, CDR1 is SNHLY and CDR2 is FYNNEI. This CDR3 has 15 amino acids. V was clipped by 2 bases and J by 2 bases, with 13 bases between them. CDR3 DNA sequence: TGTGCCAGCAGTGAATGGGACCCACTACCCTACGAGCAGTACTTC. This sequence encodes CASSEWDPLPYEQYF. Looking up the rest from reference TRBV2 and TRBJ2-7 gives the full variable domain: EPEVTQTPSHQVTQMGQEVILRCVPISNHLYFYWYRQILGQKVEFLVSFYNNEISEKSEIFDDQFSVERPDGSNFTLKIRSTKLEDSAMYFCASSEWDPLPYEQYFGPGTRLTVT.

The chain recombines TRBV2 with TRBJ2-7, with D perhaps matching TRBD1 or TRBD2 (5 bases each). V was trimmed by 9 bases and J by 0 bases, leaving 12 bases between them. The CDR3 length is 13 residues. CDR1 is SNHLY, CDR2 FYNNEI, per germline. The CDR3, as DNA: TGTGCCAGGAGGGACGGTAGCTCCTACGAGCAGTACTTC. Protein sequence: CARRDGSSYEQYF.

V usage is TRBV4-2 and J usage is TRBJ1-1; no definite D call. V lost 3 bases and J lost 4, with 15 bases in between. Germline lookup yields CDR1 LGHNA and CDR2 YNFKEQ. This CDR3 spans 15 amino acids. CDR3 region: CASSHAQQSVTEAFF. CDR3 coding DNA: TGTGCCAGCAGCCACGCGCAGCAGTCAGTCACTGAAGCTTTCTTT.

The rearrangement uses TRBV29-1 and TRBJ2-3, with 13 bases matching TRBD2. The CDR3 length is 15 residues. With 7 bases clipped from V and 6 bases from J, the junction kept 10 bases outside the gene matches. Germline assignment: CDR1 SQVTM and CDR2 ANQGSEA. The CDR3 nucleotides read TGCAGCGCAAAAAGGACTAGCGGGAGTATGGATACGCAGTATTTT. Its protein is CSAKRTSGSMDTQYF.

This clone occurred a few times. The V call is TRBV27, the J call TRBJ2-7, with 10 bases identical to TRBD1. The V segment lost 5 bases and the J segment 2 bases; nucleotides outside the gene matches: 3. The germline V gene has CDR1 MNHEY and CDR2 SMNVEV (reference sequence). The CDR3 loop spans 14 amino acids. CDR3 in DNA: TGTGCCAGCAGTGGGGGACAGGGGCCCTACGAGCAGTACTTC. This translates into CASSGGQGPYEQYF.

The rearrangement links TRBV7-3 to TRBJ2-7; TRBD2 matches at 11 bases. This CDR3 contains 18 residues. In germline, CDR1 is SGHTA, CDR2 FQGTGA. V dropped 5 bases and J dropped 1; count of bases not matched to a gene: 13. The CDR3 DNA follows: TGTGCCAGCAGCATACCGGGACTAGCGGTTCCAAGGTCCTACGAGCAGTACTTC. Protein product: CASSIPGLAVPRSYEQYF.

The chain couples TRBV12-2 to TRBJ2-1; the table gives TRBD2 as D, unverified against the DNA. TRBV12-2 is a recognized pseudogene. The CDR3 sequence is 15 residues long. The CDR3 sequence: CASRFSGTSRNEQFF. The CDR3 DNA is TGTGCAAGTCGCTTCTCCGGGACTAGTCGGAATGAGCAGTTCTTC.

A remark on this clone: The sample has other DNA sequences that encode this CDR3 too. The chain has TRBV27 and TRBJ2-1; 13 bases line up with TRBD2. This CDR3 is built from 15 residues. V was pared by 4 bases and J by 7 bases, with 4 bases of the junction left unmatched. Per the germline V gene, CDR1 is MNHEY and CDR2 is SMNVEV (reference sequence). CDR3 region: CASSSGTSGDNEQFF. The CDR3 DNA follows: TGTGCCAGCAGTTCCGGGACTAGCGGGGATAATGAGCAGTTCTTC.

The V call is TRBV5-8, the J call TRBJ2-1, with 14 nucleotides matching TRBD2. The V and J ends lost 6 bases and 7 bases, in that order; junction bases with no gene match: 9. The CDR3 runs to 16 residues. Germline V gene data show CDR1 as SGHTS and CDR2 as YDEGEE. Written as DNA, the CDR3 is TGTGCCAGCACCCTTGGGACTAGCGGGAGAAAGAATGAGCAGTTCTTC. Translating gives CASTLGTSGRKNEQFF.

The V call is TRBV27, the J call TRBJ2-1; D not resolved. Germline V gene data show CDR1 as MNHEY and CDR2 as SMNVEV (reference sequence). The V and J ends lost 0 bases and 5 bases respectively, with 8 bases between them. This CDR3 has 14 amino acids. CDR3 nucleotide sequence: TGTGCCAGCAGTTTATCGGTCGCGGACAATGAGCAGTTCTTC. Its translation: CASSLSVADNEQFF.

This sequence joins TRBV11-1 and TRBJ2-1, with a weak D call TRBD2 (6 bases). Looked up from germline, CDR1 is SGHAT and CDR2 is FQDESV (reference sequence). The V end lost 5 bases, the J end lost 1 base, and 12 bases lay between the germline ends. CDR3 length equals 15 residues. The CDR3: CASSTRDLSYNEQFF. CDR3 sequence (DNA): TGTGCCAGCAGCACGCGGGACTTATCCTACAATGAGCAGTTCTTC.

The chain has TRBV21-1 and TRBJ1-4. TRBV21-1 is tagged as a pseudogene. The CDR3 runs 12 residues. The CDR3 DNA is TGTGCCAGGGCCTTTTTAGCTGAAAAACTGTTTTTT. Residues: CARAFLAEKLFF.

The gene calls are TRBV21-1 and TRBJ2-1; the DNA was not compared with TRBD2, the D call given in the table. TRBV21-1 is given as a pseudogene. This CDR3 has 17 amino acids. The CDR3 sequence is CASRAGTGGYSYNEQFF. In DNA form, the CDR3 reads TGTGCCAGCAGGGCAGGTACGGGAGGGTACTCCTACAATGAGCAGTTCTTC.

CDR3: CASSYGTASYEQYF. In DNA, the CDR3 is TGTGCCAGCAGTTACGGGACAGCCTCCTACGAGCAGTACTTC. J is TRBJ2-7 and V is TRBV6-5, with 7 bases that match TRBD1. The CDR3 covers 14 residues. V dropped 2 bases and J dropped 0; count of bases not matched to a gene: 1. The V gene's germline CDR1 is MNHEY and CDR2 SVGAGI.

The chain is built from TRBV28 and TRBJ2-7; the D gene is possibly TRBD2 (6 bases). Trimming cost V 6 bases and J 2 bases, with 17 bases left between them. Germline V lookup: CDR1 MDHEN, CDR2 SYDVKM. This CDR3 comprises 15 residues. This chain's CDR3 is CASSPTLATAYEQYF. CDR3 in DNA: TGTGCCAGCAGCCCAACCCTAGCGACGGCCTACGAGCAGTACTTC. Full variable domain (missing parts from reference TRBV28 and TRBJ2-7): DVKVTQSSRYLVKRTGEKVFLECVQDMDHENMFWYRQDPGLGLRLIYFSYDVKMKEKGDIPEGYSVSREKKERFSLILESASTNQTSMYLCASSPTLATAYEQYFGPGTRLTVT.

The chain joins TRBV27 to TRBJ2-7; tentatively, D is TRBD1 or TRBD2 (6 bases each). In germline, CDR1 is MNHEY, CDR2 SMNVEV (reference sequence). The V and J ends lost 0 bases and 6 bases respectively, with 12 bases between them. CDR3 length equals 14 residues. The CDR3 reads CASSLSRGAGEQYF. The CDR3 DNA follows: TGTGCCAGCAGTTTATCGAGGGGGGCTGGCGAGCAGTACTTC.